These T cell receptor beta chains were read from a single sample in a study of blood T cells in healthy people across ages. TCRdb recomputed calls from the 5' RACE reads with MiXCR, one row per CDR3 protein. Here the sample spans hundreds of thousands of distinct CDR3 sequences, roughly three fifths being singletons. Sequenced material: blood. The receptors stem from a man aged 35 to 55 in good health. CDR3s leave out the opening cysteine and the closing phenylalanine or tryptophan. D genes are given only for firm matches. Not all rows give a size; the values are once, few, many and, for expanded clones, a class.

abundance: .
d_gene: TRBD1
v_gene: TRBV14
CDR3aa: ASSQVRGQGTTDTQY

abundance: .
d_gene: .
v_gene: TRBV7-2
CDR3aa: ASSLGVGAGACEQY

abundance: .
d_gene: .
v_gene: TRBV29-1
CDR3aa: SVPSGAFNYGYT

abundance: .
d_gene: TRBD1
v_gene: TRBV20-1
CDR3aa: SARVYEWGQGPSDGYT

abundance: .
d_gene: .
v_gene: TRBV5-1
CDR3aa: ASGREGNEQF

abundance: .
d_gene: .
v_gene: TRBV20-1
CDR3aa: SASGNSDTQY

abundance: .
d_gene: TRBD2
v_gene: TRBV20-1
CDR3aa: SARDPGGSSYNEQF

abundance: .
d_gene: .
v_gene: TRBV29-1
CDR3aa: SVELGALYEQF

abundance: .
d_gene: TRBD2
v_gene: TRBV6-1
CDR3aa: ASRTTSGSYNEQF

abundance: few
d_gene: .
v_gene: TRBV6-2/TRBV6-3
CDR3aa: ASSNSRDANEQF

abundance: many
d_gene: TRBD1
v_gene: TRBV6-1
CDR3aa: ASSPRDRGSSGANVLT

abundance: .
d_gene: .
v_gene: TRBV7-9
CDR3aa: ASSLLTGNTEAF

abundance: .
d_gene: TRBD1
v_gene: TRBV7-2
CDR3aa: ASSPDRGSVDQPQH

abundance: .
d_gene: .
v_gene: TRBV12-3/TRBV12-4
CDR3aa: ASSLMNANEQY

abundance: .
d_gene: .
v_gene: TRBV6-2/TRBV6-3
CDR3aa: ASTQGAEQY

abundance: .
d_gene: .
v_gene: TRBV20-1
CDR3aa: SAPEASYTDTQY

abundance: few
d_gene: .
v_gene: TRBV28
CDR3aa: ASSITSRGSEQY

abundance: .
d_gene: .
v_gene: TRBV7-6
CDR3aa: ASSPNGQLRTEAF

abundance: few
d_gene: .
v_gene: TRBV6-2/TRBV6-3
CDR3aa: ASSYTGPEGAQY

abundance: .
d_gene: TRBD2
v_gene: TRBV13
CDR3aa: ASRRDLTSGSFVSNEQY

abundance: .
d_gene: .
v_gene: TRBV28
CDR3aa: ASSFQDSSTDTQY

abundance: .
d_gene: TRBD2
v_gene: TRBV12-3/TRBV12-4
CDR3aa: ATRGSGGPSEQF

abundance: .
d_gene: TRBD1
v_gene: TRBV11-3
CDR3aa: ASSSRTGTYEQY

abundance: .
d_gene: .
v_gene: TRBV11-2
CDR3aa: ASSFFGGPLHEQY

abundance: once
d_gene: .
v_gene: TRBV20-1
CDR3aa: SARPLGPLNSPLH

abundance: .
d_gene: .
v_gene: TRBV20-1
CDR3aa: SAVGEVYGEQY

abundance: .
d_gene: TRBD2
v_gene: TRBV7-9
CDR3aa: ASRPRRLAGAEDTQY

abundance: few
d_gene: TRBD2
v_gene: TRBV28
CDR3aa: ASSTPGRGSQETQY

abundance: once
d_gene: TRBD1
v_gene: TRBV10-2
CDR3aa: ASTVQGRENIQY

abundance: .
d_gene: .
v_gene: TRBV30
CDR3aa: AWSVIHPKQF

abundance: .
d_gene: .
v_gene: TRBV2
CDR3aa: ASSGTFINIAF

abundance: .
d_gene: TRBD2
v_gene: TRBV5-5
CDR3aa: ASSPGGMIVDTQY

abundance: few
d_gene: TRBD1
v_gene: TRBV24-1
CDR3aa: ATSDLGQGTDTQY

abundance: .
d_gene: .
v_gene: TRBV6-2/TRBV6-3
CDR3aa: ASSYTGFGANVLT

abundance: .
d_gene: TRBD2
v_gene: TRBV12-3/TRBV12-4
CDR3aa: ASSSLPGLAGSYSYEQY

abundance: few
d_gene: .
v_gene: TRBV10-3
CDR3aa: AISGDRGSYEQY

abundance: .
d_gene: .
v_gene: TRBV5-6
CDR3aa: ASSFGGNSYNEQF

abundance: .
d_gene: .
v_gene: TRBV3-1
CDR3aa: ASSPTSGSYGYT

abundance: .
d_gene: TRBD2
v_gene: TRBV28
CDR3aa: ASSFGGRAGFYEQY